These 32 T cell receptor beta chains were sequenced from one sample in a study of blood T cell repertoires in COVID-19. TCRdb's copy holds only in-frame clones and misses some; the assay was immunoSEQ multiplex PCR. This sample has about 280,000 clones; 70% to 90% occur once, and the top ten carry approximately 5%. The specimen was peripheral blood. The origin of the receptors is a man in his fifties with active or convalescent COVID-19.

This chain uses TRBV2 with TRBJ2-3, with D possibly TRBD1 on 7 matching bases. The ends were cut back, 4 bases at V and 4 bases at J, with 15 bases in the middle. From germline, CDR1 is SNHLY and CDR2 FYNNEI. The CDR3 length is 15 residues. CDR3 amino acids: CASSARGAVADTQYF. The CDR3 DNA reads as TGTGCCAGCAGTGCCAGGGGGGCGGTCGCAGATACGCAGTATTTT.

The CDR3 DNA is TGTGCCAGCAGCCAAGCGGGGACAGGACGCTACACCTTC. Its protein is CASSQAGTGRYTF. The chain combines TRBV14 with TRBJ1-2; 8 bases match TRBD1. The CDR3 contains 13 residues. Unmatched junction bases numbered 4, after V lost 1 base and J lost 9 bases. CDR1 is SGHDN and CDR2 is FVKESK in the germline V gene. Looking up the rest from reference TRBV14 and TRBJ1-2 gives the full variable domain: EAGVTQFPSHSVIEKGQTVTLRCDPISGHDNLYWYRRVMGKEIKFLLHFVKESKQDESGMPNNRFLAERTGGTYSTLKVQPAELEDSGVYFCASSQAGTGRYTFGSGTRLTVV.

The J gene is TRBJ1-2, the V gene TRBV19, with TRBD1 matching 8 bases. The germline CDR1 and CDR2 sequences are LNHDA and SQIVND (reference sequence). V shed 6 bases, J shed 8 bases, and the junction held 14 bases outside the gene matches. The CDR3 contains 15 residues. CDR3: CASREWTGKTEGYTF. The CDR3 bases are TGTGCCAGTAGAGAGTGGACAGGGAAAACGGAGGGCTACACCTTC.

The chain combines TRBV4-2 with TRBJ2-7; 8 nucleotides agree with TRBD2. After removal of 2 bases from V and 2 bases from J, the junction contained 5 bases not matched to a gene. Germline CDR1 is LGHNA and CDR2 is YNFKEQ. The CDR3 covers 15 residues. The CDR3 loop is CASSQSISGTYEQYF. The DNA for the CDR3 is TGTGCCAGCAGCCAATCAATTAGCGGGACCTACGAGCAGTACTTC.

The V gene is TRBV20-1, the J gene TRBJ2-1; D unclear. The CDR3 has 11 residues. V shed 5 bases and J shed 10 bases, with 12 bases lying between them. Germline CDR1 is DFQATT and CDR2 is SNEGSKA (reference sequence). CDR3 region: CSALLRREQFF. The CDR3 DNA sequence: TGCAGTGCTCTACTCCGCCGGGAGCAGTTCTTC.

This chain links TRBV10-1 with TRBJ2-4, with TRBD2 matching over 10 bases. The trim removed 4 bases at V and 6 bases at J, leaving 12 bases unmatched. This CDR3 is 17 amino acids long. Per germline, CDR1 WNHNN and CDR2 SYGVQD (reference sequence). CDR3 in amino acids: CASSASGRERRANIQYF. In nucleotides, the CDR3 is TGCGCCAGCAGTGCTAGCGGGAGAGAGCGGCGGGCAAACATTCAGTACTTC.

The chain couples TRBV2 to TRBJ1-1, with 7 bases fitting TRBD1. CDR3 size: 14 residues. V shed 1 base and J 3 bases; nucleotides not matched to a gene: 2. Germline CDR1 reads SNHLY; CDR2 reads FYNNEI. The CDR3 region is CASSEGRGHTEAFF. Written as DNA, the CDR3 is TGTGCCAGCAGTGAAGGGAGGGGGCACACTGAAGCTTTCTTT.

This chain links TRBV19 with TRBJ2-5, with 13 bases identical to TRBD2. V lost 6 bases to trimming and J lost 1 base; unmatched junction nucleotides: 5. Germline V gene data show CDR1 as LNHDA and CDR2 as SQIVND (reference sequence). This CDR3 is 16 amino acids long. CDR3 DNA: TGTGCCAGTAGCCTAGGACTAGCGGGAGTCCAAGAGACCCAGTACTTC. Amino acid sequence: CASSLGLAGVQETQYF.

This chain joins TRBV15 and TRBJ2-7; TRBD1 matches 10 bases. Losses at the gene ends were 1 base for V and 3 bases for J; bases not matched to a gene: 9. This CDR3 has 17 amino acids. Germline CDR1 LNHNV, CDR2 YYDKDF (reference sequence). The CDR3 region has the DNA TGTGCCACCAGCAGAGCGGATGGGACAGGGGTTTTCTACGAGCAGTACTTC. Its protein is CATSRADGTGVFYEQYF.

The chain uses TRBV6-5 and TRBJ1-2, with no clear D. This CDR3 has 13 amino acids. The V and J ends lost 7 bases and 6 bases respectively, with 15 bases between them. Germline V gene data show CDR1 as MNHEY and CDR2 as SVGAGI. The CDR3 spells CASIRGDGDGYTF. CDR3 coding DNA: TGTGCCAGCATCCGGGGAGATGGGGATGGCTACACCTTC.

The V call is TRBV4-2, the J call TRBJ2-1; 7 bases are shared with TRBD2. The CDR3 is 14 amino acids. The J segment lost 0 bases and the V segment lost 8 bases, leaving 4 bases of the junction unmatched. CDR1 is LGHNA, CDR2 YNFKEQ, per germline. CDR3 sequence: CASSGGSSYNEQFF. CDR3 nucleotide sequence: TGTGCCAGCTCGGGCGGGAGCTCCTACAATGAGCAGTTCTTC.

This clone was detected only once. The rearrangement joins TRBV15 to TRBJ1-1, with D maybe TRBD1 (5 bases). Deletions cut 1 base from V and 1 base from J, with 13 bases between. CDR1 and CDR2 (germline): LNHNV, YYDKDF (reference sequence). The CDR3 is 16 residues long. The CDR3, as DNA: TGTGCCACCAGCAGAGTGGGAGGGGCACCGAACACTGAAGCTTTCTTT. It yields the protein CATSRVGGAPNTEAFF.

The rearrangement links TRBV27 to TRBJ1-3; 7 bases line up with TRBD1. The CDR3 loop spans 14 amino acids. Germline trimming cut 5 bases from V and 0 bases from J; bases unmatched to any gene: 1. Germline V gives CDR1 MNHEY, CDR2 SMNVEV (reference sequence). The chain's CDR3 is CASSGQDSGNTIYF. In DNA, the CDR3 is TGTGCCAGCAGTGGACAGGACTCTGGAAACACCATATATTTT.

This rearrangement joins TRBV3-1 (or the pseudogene TRBV3-2) to TRBJ1-3; TRBD1 agrees at 10 bases. The CDR3 runs to 16 residues. Looked up from germline, CDR1 is LGHDT and CDR2 is YNNKEL (reference sequence). The J segment lost 2 bases and the V segment lost 3 bases, leaving 4 bases of the junction unmatched. The chain's CDR3 is CASSHLGTGAGNTIYF. Here the CDR3 DNA reads TGTGCCAGCAGCCACCTAGGGACAGGGGCTGGAAACACCATATATTTT.

The V gene is TRBV10-3, the J gene TRBJ1-2; D is unclear. V lost 6 bases and J 4 bases, leaving 15 bases between the germline ends. CDR3 length: 14 residues. Per the germline V gene, CDR1 is ENHRY and CDR2 is SYGVKD. In DNA form, the CDR3 reads TGTGCCATCAGCGCGCAGCGGGCGACCTATGGCTACACCTTC. Residues: CAISAQRATYGYTF.

The CDR3, as DNA: TGTGCCAGCAGCCCGCCGGACAGAGCGAACACTGAAGCTTTCTTT. Amino acids: CASSPPDRANTEAFF. The chain couples TRBV6-5 to TRBJ1-1, with a tentative D call TRBD1 (6 bases). The CDR3 runs to 15 residues. V lost 6 bases to trimming and J lost 1 base, with 15 bases between them. The germline CDR1 and CDR2 sequences are MNHEY and SVGAGI.

This rearrangement joins TRBV12-3 or TRBV12-4 to TRBJ1-1, with a weak D call TRBD1 (6 bases). Trimming removed 7 bases at V and 3 bases at J, with 12 bases between. This CDR3 is 13 amino acids long. The CDR3 spells CASTGQGYTEAFF. In DNA form, the CDR3 reads TGTGCCAGCACCGGGCAGGGGTACACTGAAGCTTTCTTT.

The V call is TRBV28, the J call TRBJ2-3, with TRBD2 as a possible D gene (5 bases). With 4 bases removed from V and 0 bases from J, the gap between germline ends came to 20 bases. This CDR3 has 18 amino acids. CDR1 and CDR2 (germline): MDHEN, SYDVKM. CDR3 sequence: CASSSRTQLGFSTDTQYF. In DNA form, the CDR3 reads TGTGCCAGCAGTTCTCGGACTCAACTGGGGTTTAGCACAGATACGCAGTATTTT. The full variable domain, rest sourced from reference TRBV28 and TRBJ2-3, is DVKVTQSSRYLVKRTGEKVFLECVQDMDHENMFWYRQDPGLGLRLIYFSYDVKMKEKGDIPEGYSVSREKKERFSLILESASTNQTSMYLCASSSRTQLGFSTDTQYFGPGTRLTVL.

This clone was recorded once. The chain carries TRBV27 and TRBJ2-7; D may be TRBD1 (5 bases). The germline V gene encodes CDR1 MNHEY and CDR2 SMNVEV (reference sequence). The CDR3 runs 13 residues. The V end was cut by 2 bases, the J end by 5 bases, with 10 bases between. The CDR3 sequence: CASSLSRVHEQYF. The CDR3 coding sequence is TGTGCCAGCAGTTTAAGCAGGGTCCACGAGCAGTACTTC.

The chain recombines TRBV30 with TRBJ1-5; D perhaps matches TRBD1 (5 bases). The CDR3 loop spans 12 amino acids. V gave up 3 bases and J gave up 6 bases, with 9 bases separating them. CDR1 and CDR2 from the germline V gene are GTSNPN and SVGIG (reference sequence). The CDR3 spells CAWSPGIQPQHF. The DNA of the CDR3 is TGTGCCTGGAGCCCAGGGATTCAGCCCCAGCATTTT.

For the CDR3, the DNA is TGTGCCAGCAGCTCGGGACAGGGGAGCTATGGCTACACCTTC. Translation: CASSSGQGSYGYTF. The chain couples TRBV7-9 to TRBJ1-2; 10 bases are shared with TRBD1. The trim removed 4 bases at V and 4 bases at J, leaving 3 bases unmatched. Germline-derived CDR1 and CDR2 are SEHNR and FQNEAQ (reference sequence). The CDR3 covers 14 residues.

The CDR3 DNA sequence: TGTGCCAGCTCACGGGGGCTGCGGGGCTACACCTTC. This codes for CASSRGLRGYTF. This chain uses TRBV18 with TRBJ1-2; maybe TRBD1 (6 bases). The V and J ends lost 4 bases and 8 bases respectively, with 11 bases between them. Germline V CDR1 and CDR2: KGHSH, LQKENI. The CDR3 is 12 residues long.

The chain combines TRBV9 with TRBJ2-3; 11 bases are a match to TRBD2. Germline loops: CDR1 SGDLS, CDR2 YYNGEE. V lost 3 bases and J lost 7; bases outside the gene matches: 10. CDR3 length equals 16 residues. The CDR3 region has the DNA TGTGCCAGCAGCGCCTATAGCGGGAGGGCCGATAATACGCAGTATTTT. This translates into CASSAYSGRADNTQYF.

The table lists this clone with a few counts. The chain uses TRBV20-1 and TRBJ2-2, with 9 bases identical to TRBD2. Germline loops: CDR1 DFQATT, CDR2 SNEGSKA (reference sequence). The CDR3 has 15 amino acids. V was clipped by 3 bases and J by 7 bases; unmatched bases: 9. The CDR3 DNA reads TGCAGTGCTAGTCGCGGGAGGGGATCAGGCGGGGAGCTGTTTTTT. It yields the protein CSASRGRGSGGELFF.

V gene TRBV4-2 combines with J gene TRBJ2-3; 8 bases map to TRBD2. V shed 0 bases, J shed 3 bases, and the junction held 5 bases outside the gene matches. Germline V CDR1 and CDR2: LGHNA, YNFKEQ. CDR3 length equals 16 residues. DNA of the CDR3: TGTGCCAGCAGCCAAGAACTGGGACTAGTGACAGATACGCAGTATTTT. Its protein is CASSQELGLVTDTQYF.

The chain recombines TRBV4-1 with TRBJ1-2; no firm D call. Trimming cost V 0 bases and J 4 bases, with 15 bases left between them. The CDR3 spans 16 residues. CDR1 MGHRA and CDR2 YSYEKL come from the germline V gene. As DNA, the CDR3 is TGCGCCAGCAGCCAAGATCGGGTACCGGCTACCTATGGCTACACCTTC. It codes for CASSQDRVPATYGYTF.

V and J are TRBV29-1 and TRBJ2-2; 10 bases match TRBD1. V trimming: 8 bases; J trimming: 3 bases; junction bases outside the gene matches: 6. CDR1 and CDR2 from the germline V gene are SQVTM and ANQGSEA. This CDR3 is built from 14 residues. The CDR3 spells CSTGTGVDTGELFF. The CDR3 nucleotides read TGCAGCACCGGGACAGGGGTAGACACCGGGGAGCTGTTTTTT.

The J gene is TRBJ2-2, the V gene TRBV6-5; the D gene is possibly TRBD2 (6 bases). Germline CDR1 is MNHEY and CDR2 is SVGAGI. The CDR3 totals 14 residues. V shed 8 bases and J shed 5 bases, with 15 bases lying between them. The CDR3 spells CASRPMGGTGELFF. DNA of the CDR3: TGTGCCAGCCGACCAATGGGGGGAACCGGGGAGCTGTTTTTT.

The J gene is TRBJ1-2, the V gene TRBV19; no firm D call. The length of the CDR3 is 13 residues. Germline values: CDR1 LNHDA, CDR2 SQIVND (reference sequence). V was trimmed by 4 bases and J by 6 bases, leaving 12 bases between them. DNA for the CDR3: TGTGCCAGTAGTACGGGGTATTTAGATGGCTACACCTTC. This gives the protein CASSTGYLDGYTF.

The chain couples TRBV15 to TRBJ1-5; D gene ambiguous. Trimming stripped 7 bases from V and 1 base from J, with 14 bases between. Germline values: CDR1 LNHNV, CDR2 YYDKDF (reference sequence). This CDR3 comprises 15 residues. The CDR3 sequence: CATTSRGFSNQPQHF. CDR3 bases: TGTGCCACCACAAGCCGAGGTTTCAGCAATCAGCCCCAGCATTTT. The full variable domain, in which reference TRBV15 and TRBJ1-5 provide the parts outside the CDR3, is DAMVIQNPRYQVTQFGKPVTLSCSQTLNHNVMYWYQQKSSQAPKLLFHYYDKDFNNEADTPDNFQSRRPNTSFCFLDIRSPGLGDTAMYLCATTSRGFSNQPQHFGDGTRLSIL.

The rearrangement joins TRBV5-1 to TRBJ2-1; perhaps TRBD2 as D (5 bases). CDR1 is SGHRS and CDR2 is YFSETQ in the germline V gene. V lost 3 bases and J lost 0, with 13 bases in between. The CDR3 contains 16 residues. CDR3 sequence: CASSYGLLSSYNEQFF. The CDR3 DNA reads as TGCGCCAGCAGCTACGGACTCCTGAGCTCCTACAATGAGCAGTTCTTC.

The chain couples TRBV6-5 to TRBJ1-4, with a tentative D call TRBD1 (5 bases). Trimming cost V 0 bases and J 0 bases, with 8 bases left between them. This CDR3 has 16 amino acids. The germline gives CDR1 MNHEY, CDR2 SVGAGI. As DNA, the CDR3 is TGTGCCAGCAGTTACTCCTTAGGGGCAACTAATGAAAAACTGTTTTTT. It encodes CASSYSLGATNEKLFF.